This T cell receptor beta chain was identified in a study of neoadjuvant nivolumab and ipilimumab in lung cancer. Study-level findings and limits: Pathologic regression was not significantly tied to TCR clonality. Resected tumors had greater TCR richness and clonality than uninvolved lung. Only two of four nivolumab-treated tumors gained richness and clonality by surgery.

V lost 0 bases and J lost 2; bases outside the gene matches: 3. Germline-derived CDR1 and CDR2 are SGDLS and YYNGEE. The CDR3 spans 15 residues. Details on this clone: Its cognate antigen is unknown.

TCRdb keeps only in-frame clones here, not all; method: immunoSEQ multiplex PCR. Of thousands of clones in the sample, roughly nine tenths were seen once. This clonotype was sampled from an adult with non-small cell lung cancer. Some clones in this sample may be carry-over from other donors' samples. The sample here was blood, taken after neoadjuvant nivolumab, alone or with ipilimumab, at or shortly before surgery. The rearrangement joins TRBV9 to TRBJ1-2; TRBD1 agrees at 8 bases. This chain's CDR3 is CASSVGSGGNYGYTF. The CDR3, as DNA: TGTGCCAGCAGCGTAGGGTCAGGGGGCAACTATGGCTACACCTTC.